Sequencing of this T cell receptor (beta chain) was carried out in a study of blood T cell repertoires in COVID-19. Study-wide context: PBMCs, B-cell-depleted T cells, or T cells provided the cDNA or gDNA that made up the material.

Per the original data handling: From reference gene primer amplification, estimates of nucleated cell counts were derived. Here immunoSEQ multiplex PCR was the method, and the copy in TCRdb shows in-frame clones only, minus some. V, J and clone size derive from that table, while D and trimming were established from the DNA sequence. Among some 300,000 clones, 90% were seen once, and the ten largest hold roughly 5.9%. V lost 1 base and J 1 base, leaving 10 bases between the germline ends. Germline V lookup: CDR1 SGHNT, CDR2 YENEEA. CDR3 size: 15 residues. The sequenced sample consisted of peripheral blood. The clonotype was recovered from a woman in her 50s with COVID-19, enrolled during active disease. The chain joins TRBV11-3 to TRBJ1-1; D not certain. Here the CDR3 reads CASSLGRFGNTEAFF. In DNA form, the CDR3 reads TGTGCCAGCAGCTTAGGGCGGTTCGGGAACACTGAAGCTTTCTTT.